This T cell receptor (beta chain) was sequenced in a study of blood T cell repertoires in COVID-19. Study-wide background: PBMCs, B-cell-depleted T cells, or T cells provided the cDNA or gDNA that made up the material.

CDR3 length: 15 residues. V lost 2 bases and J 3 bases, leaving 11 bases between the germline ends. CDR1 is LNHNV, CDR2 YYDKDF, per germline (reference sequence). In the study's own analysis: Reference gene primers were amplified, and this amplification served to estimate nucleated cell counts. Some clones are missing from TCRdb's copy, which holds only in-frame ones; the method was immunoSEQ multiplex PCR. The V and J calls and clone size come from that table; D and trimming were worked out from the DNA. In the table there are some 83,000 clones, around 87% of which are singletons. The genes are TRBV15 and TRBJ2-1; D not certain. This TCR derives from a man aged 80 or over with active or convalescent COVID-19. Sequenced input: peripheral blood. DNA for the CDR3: TGTGCCACCAGCAGACCGGGTATAGGCTACAATGAGCAGTTCTTC. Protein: CATSRPGIGYNEQFF.